These T cell receptor beta chains were read from a single sample in a study of blood T cells in healthy people across ages. MiXCR was run by TCRdb on the 5' RACE reads, yielding one entry per CDR3 protein. The data contain approximately 1,000,000 distinct CDR3 sequences, less than 50% of them singletons. Sequencing was performed on blood. All receptors derive from a woman between 55 and 75 years old in good health. CDR3s leave out the opening cysteine and the closing phenylalanine or tryptophan.

>TRBJ2-3|TRBV14
ASSQAGRWGTTQY
>TRBJ2-7|TRBV27
ASSWGTSGKEQY
>TRBJ2-1|TRBV24-1
ATSDLGPSGSLNEQF
>TRBJ1-6|TRBV5-1
ASRNTDSTPLH
>TRBJ2-3|TRBV10-3
AISERLADTTDTQY
>-|TRBV27
ASSLLRSGEQY
>TRBJ1-6|TRBV7-3
ASSLMVPGVKSPLH
>TRBJ2-4|TRBV6-2/TRBV6-3
ASRDGPPAKNIQY
>TRBJ2-3|TRBV29-1
SVVRAGDTQY
>TRBJ1-2|TRBV10-3
AIRPPGVGYGYT
>TRBJ2-7|TRBV9
ASSTGQGVLYEQY
>TRBJ1-2|TRBV14
ASSQPGGHGGSGYT
>TRBJ1-6|TRBV9
ASSVSGNSPLH
>TRBJ2-3|TRBV3-1
ASGRDSSTDTQY
>TRBJ2-3|TRBV10-3
AISPRGSSTDTQY
>-|TRBV20-1
SASELGGAGFYEQY
>TRBJ2-7|TRBV28
ASTSFRTSGSYEQY
>TRBJ1-1|TRBV20-1
SARRFGDTEAF
>-|TRBV28
ACSLLKGGRFQGEQY
>TRBJ2-6|TRBV20-1
SAPFPGQVQPGANVLT
>TRBJ2-3|TRBV3-1
ASSHYGAPTDTQY
>TRBJ2-1|TRBV29-1
SAGRASRLRDEQF
>TRBJ2-7|TRBV29-1
SVGGASYEQY
>-|TRBV27
ASRWGTGVGEQY
>TRBJ2-1|TRBV12-3/TRBV12-4
ASRYGITNEQF
>TRBJ2-3|TRBV20-1
SALKREGVDTQY
>TRBJ1-5|TRBV6-2/TRBV6-3
ASGYSNQPQH
>-|TRBV30
AWSKGLGGEETQY
>TRBJ2-7|TRBV10-3
AISPGTETYEQY
>TRBJ1-2|TRBV27
ASRPDPTGSYGYT
>TRBJ1-1|TRBV5-1
ASSLSDTEAF
>TRBJ2-3|TRBV4-2
ASSQDLNTITSTDTQY
>TRBJ2-3|TRBV6-5
ASSPPGKSTDTQY
>TRBJ2-1|TRBV5-1
ASSFGLAGPSRYNEQF
>TRBJ1-5|TRBV5-1
ASSPDGYSNQPQH
>TRBJ2-1|TRBV5-5
ASSLAVGTGGYNEQF
>TRBJ2-1|TRBV5-6
ASSLGLAVRSEQF
>TRBJ2-4|TRBV11-2
ASSSSASGSREQY
>TRBJ2-1|TRBV5-1
ASRPWTARSSYNEQF
>TRBJ2-7|TRBV6-5
ASSYSTGDGSYEQY
>TRBJ1-5|TRBV20-1
SARDLGQGWQPQH
>TRBJ1-1|TRBV20-1
SALRTGRTEAF
>TRBJ2-3|TRBV20-1
SARDAYLSTDTQY
>-|TRBV12-3/TRBV12-4
ASSLLFERYEQY
>TRBJ2-7|TRBV6-1
ASSELRISYEQY
>-|TRBV10-3
AINGGPSETQY
>TRBJ2-1|TRBV7-9
ASSTDPTGLAF